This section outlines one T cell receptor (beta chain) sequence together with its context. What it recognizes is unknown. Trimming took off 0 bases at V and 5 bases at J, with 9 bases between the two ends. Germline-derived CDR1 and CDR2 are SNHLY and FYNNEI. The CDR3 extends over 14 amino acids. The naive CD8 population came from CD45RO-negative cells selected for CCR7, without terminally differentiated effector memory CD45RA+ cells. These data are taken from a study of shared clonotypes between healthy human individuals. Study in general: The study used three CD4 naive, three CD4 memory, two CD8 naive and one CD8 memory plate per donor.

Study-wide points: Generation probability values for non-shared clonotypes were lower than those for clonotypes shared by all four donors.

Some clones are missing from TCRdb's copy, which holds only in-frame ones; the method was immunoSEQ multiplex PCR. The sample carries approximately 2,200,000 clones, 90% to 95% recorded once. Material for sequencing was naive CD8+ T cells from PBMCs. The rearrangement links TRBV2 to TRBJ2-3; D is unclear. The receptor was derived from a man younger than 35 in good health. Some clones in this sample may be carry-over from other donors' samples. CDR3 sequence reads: CASSEASTLDTQYF. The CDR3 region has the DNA TGTGCCAGCAGTGAAGCGTCGACCCTAGATACGCAGTATTTT.